This T cell receptor beta chain was recorded in a study of cytomegalovirus exposure and HLA in healthy donors. This clone appeared once. The antigen is undetermined. Overall study findings and caveats: The investigators catalogued some 160 TCR beta chains as cytomegalovirus-associated. In a later analysis, donors in an Asian-associated ancestry cluster reportedly had fewer N-insertions in productive TCRs than the cohort mean. Judged likely to be a sequencing artifact was a cluster of highly shared sequence variants.

The PCR ran on 60 Vbeta and 13 Jbeta primers. Using immunoSEQ multiplex PCR, the repertoire was profiled, and TCRdb retains in-frame clones only, with some absent. This sample has more than 100,000 clones, with 75% to 80% found just once. Sequenced input: PBMCs. The receptor comes from a male donor in good health and CMV-seronegative.

CDR3 nucleotide sequence: TGTGCCAGCAGCTTAGCTTCGGGACAGAACCAAGAGACCCAGTACTTC. Amino acid sequence: CASSLASGQNQETQYF. The chain uses TRBV7-9 and TRBJ2-5, with 7 bases matching TRBD1. Germline values: CDR1 SEHNR, CDR2 FQNEAQ (reference sequence). V gave up 0 bases and J gave up 0 bases; unmatched junction bases: 4. This CDR3 has 16 residues. Full variable domain (outside the CDR3, taken from reference TRBV7-9 and TRBJ2-5): DTGVSQNPRHKITKRGQNVTFRCDPISEHNRLYWYRQTLGQGPEFLTYFQNEAQLEKSRLLSDRFSAERPKGSFSTLEIQRTEQGDSAMYLCASSLASGQNQETQYFGPGTRLLVL.